This TCR beta chain emerged from a study of T cells after yellow fever vaccination. Study-wide findings and caveats: Weaker in magnitude, the secondary response showed a faster peak on day 5 versus 15. Clonotypes shared by both compartments, CD4 and CD8, made up a small share.

5'RACE template switching added a universal primer site and UMIs to TCR cDNA. TCRdb ran MiXCR on the 5' RACE reads and lists one entry per CDR3 protein. The table records under 600,000 distinct CDR3 sequences, roughly 13% of them present only once. This CDR3 region has 15 residues. The ends were cut back, 1 base at V and 1 base at J, with 10 bases in the middle. The germline V gene encodes CDR1 SGHTA and CDR2 FQGNSA. This clonotype was found a few times. The antigen remains unidentified. The chain is built from TRBV7-2 and TRBJ2-5; no reliable D call. Sequenced here: PBMCs, sampled on the day of the yellow fever booster vaccination. The sequence was obtained from a man aged 30-40 years who received the YFV17D yellow fever vaccine. CDR3 sequence (DNA): TGTGCCAGCAGCTTAGAATCTACCCGCCAAGAGACCCAGTACTTC. Amino acid sequence: CASSLESTRQETQYF.